The entry below gives a single T cell receptor (beta chain) sequence along with its context. It was during active infection that Seattle patients were enrolled and then longitudinally followed. The sample originates from a study of blood T cell repertoires in COVID-19. Across the study: COVID-19 samples collected from the United States, Italy and Spain covered acute and convalescent phases.

V shed 6 bases and J 6 bases; nucleotides not matched to a gene: 8. Germline CDR1 is WSHSY and CDR2 is SAAADI. There are 14 residues in the CDR3. As processed by the authors: Estimation of nucleated cell counts relied on the amplification of reference gene primers. TCRdb's copy holds only in-frame clones and misses some; the assay was immunoSEQ multiplex PCR. Clone size and V and J calls were adopted from that table, with D and trimming inferred from the DNA. The table shows 300,000 to 400,000 clones, with 88% occurring only once. The V and J genes are TRBV10-2 and TRBJ1-2; 9 bases fit TRBD1. This TCR came from a woman in her 70s with COVID-19, enrolled during active disease. Source material: peripheral blood. The CDR3 reads CASSPDRDRDGYTF. In DNA, the CDR3 is TGCGCCAGCAGCCCAGACCGGGACAGGGATGGCTACACCTTC.